This paragraph covers one TCR beta chain sequence. The antigen is undetermined. This record comes from a study of T cell responses to AZD1222 COVID-19 vaccine. Study-level results: It was only a handful of AZD1222 recipients who were seropositive at baseline. Females outnumbered males among donors, who were mostly white British; clonal diversity was possibly underestimated. Spike-specific TCR breadth and depth were elevated following two AZD1222 doses. Repertoires were obtained only post-peak T cell response.

The repertoire was sequenced with immunoSEQ multiplex PCR; TCRdb's copy has only in-frame clones and lacks some. The sample has about 140,000 clones; just under 95% are singletons. Trimming pared 4 bases from V and 4 bases from J, leaving 20 bases between. Germline lookup yields CDR1 SGHNT and CDR2 YYREEE (reference sequence). The length of the CDR3 is 16 residues. Source: peripheral blood, taken after recovery from COVID-19. The receptor was isolated from an adult who had recovered from COVID-19. V usage is TRBV5-4 and J usage is TRBJ1-2; tentative D call: TRBD1 (6 bases). The CDR3 loop reads CASSTIATTGLYGYTF. Written as DNA, the CDR3 is TGTGCCAGCAGCACCATCGCTACGACAGGCCTCTATGGCTACACCTTC.